This TCR beta chain is drawn from a study of OX40 agonist ivuxolimab in advanced cancers. Germline CDR1 and CDR2: SGHTS and YDEGEE. The V and J ends lost 1 base and 11 bases respectively, with 12 bases between them. CDR3 length equals 13 residues. TCRdb's copy holds only in-frame clones and misses some; the assay was immunoSEQ multiplex PCR. The repertoire holds around 60,000 clones, around 90% seen once, with 25% in the top ten. The sequencing used CD4+ or CD8+ T cells sorted from blood, collected in a trial of the OX40 agonist ivuxolimab. The chain combines TRBV5-8 with TRBJ1-4; D may be TRBD1 (5 bases). The sequence derives from an adult with an advanced solid tumor such as melanoma, head and neck, liver or kidney cancer. The CDR3 loop reads CASSLLEGDKLFF. CDR3 DNA: TGTGCCAGCAGCTTGTTAGAAGGGGACAAACTGTTTTTT.